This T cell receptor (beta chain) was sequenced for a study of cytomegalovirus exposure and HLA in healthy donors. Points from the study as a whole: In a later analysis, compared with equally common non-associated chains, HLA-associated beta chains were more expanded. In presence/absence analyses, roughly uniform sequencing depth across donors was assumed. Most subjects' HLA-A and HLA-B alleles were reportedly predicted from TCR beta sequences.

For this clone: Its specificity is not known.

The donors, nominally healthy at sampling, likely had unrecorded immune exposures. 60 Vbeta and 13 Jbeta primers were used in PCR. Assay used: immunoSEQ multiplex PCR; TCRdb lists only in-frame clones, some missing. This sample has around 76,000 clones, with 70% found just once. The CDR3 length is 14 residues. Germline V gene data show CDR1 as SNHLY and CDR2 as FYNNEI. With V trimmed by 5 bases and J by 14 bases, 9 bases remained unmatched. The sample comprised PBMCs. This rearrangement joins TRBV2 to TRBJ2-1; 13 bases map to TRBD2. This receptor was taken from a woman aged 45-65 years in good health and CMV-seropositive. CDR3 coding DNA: TGTGCCAGCAGTATCGGACTAGCGGGAGAGACGGAGTTCTTC. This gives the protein CASSIGLAGETEFF.